This T cell receptor beta chain was retrieved from a study of CD8 T cells in Susac syndrome. CDR3 length: 14 residues. In germline, CDR1 is SGHNT, CDR2 YENEEA. The germline V and J ends were trimmed by 5 bases and 6 bases, with 14 bases remaining between them. The RNA, about 0.5 to 1 ug, was put through reverse transcription using random hexamers. TCRdb recomputed calls from the immunoSEQ multiplex PCR reads with MiXCR, one row per CDR3 protein. The sample has about 130,000 distinct CDR3 sequences; roughly 96% are singletons. The clonotype comes from a human donor in good health. This sequence joins TRBV11-3 and TRBJ2-1; weak D call: TRBD1 (8 bases). The sequencing input was CD4+ T cells from PBMCs. The DNA for the CDR3 is TGTGCCAGCAGCCCAGGGGGCGGGGGCAATGAGCAGTTCTTC. Its protein product is CASSPGGGGNEQFF.